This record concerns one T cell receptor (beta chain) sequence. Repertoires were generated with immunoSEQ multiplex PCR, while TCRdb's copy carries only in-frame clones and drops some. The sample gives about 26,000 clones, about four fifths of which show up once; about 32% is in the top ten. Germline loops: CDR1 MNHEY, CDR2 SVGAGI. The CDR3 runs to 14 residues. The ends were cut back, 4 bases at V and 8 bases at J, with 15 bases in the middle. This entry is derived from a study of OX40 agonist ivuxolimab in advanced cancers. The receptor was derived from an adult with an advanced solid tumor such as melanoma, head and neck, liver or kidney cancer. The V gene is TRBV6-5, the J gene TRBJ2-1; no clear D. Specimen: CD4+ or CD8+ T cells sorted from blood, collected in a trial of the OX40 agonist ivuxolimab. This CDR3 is CASSWVNTRDEQFF. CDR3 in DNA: TGTGCCAGCAGTTGGGTCAACACTCGCGATGAGCAGTTCTTC.